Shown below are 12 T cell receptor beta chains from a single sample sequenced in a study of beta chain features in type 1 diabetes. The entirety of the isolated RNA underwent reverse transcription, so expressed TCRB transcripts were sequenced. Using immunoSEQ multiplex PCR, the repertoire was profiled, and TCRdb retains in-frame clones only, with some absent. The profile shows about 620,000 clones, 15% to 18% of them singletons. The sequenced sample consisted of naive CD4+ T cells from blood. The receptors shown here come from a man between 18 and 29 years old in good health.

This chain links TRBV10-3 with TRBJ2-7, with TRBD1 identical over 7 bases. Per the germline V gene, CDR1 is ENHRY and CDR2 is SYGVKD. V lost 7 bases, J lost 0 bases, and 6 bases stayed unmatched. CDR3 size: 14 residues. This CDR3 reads CAITPRDSSYEQYF. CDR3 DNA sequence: TGTGCCATCACCCCCCGGGACAGCTCCTACGAGCAGTACTTC.

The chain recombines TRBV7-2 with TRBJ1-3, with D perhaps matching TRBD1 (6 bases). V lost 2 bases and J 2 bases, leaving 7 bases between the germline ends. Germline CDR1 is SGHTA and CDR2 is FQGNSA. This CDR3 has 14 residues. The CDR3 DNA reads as TGTGCCAGCAGCTTACCAGGGGCTGGAAACACCATATATTTT. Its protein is CASSLPGAGNTIYF.

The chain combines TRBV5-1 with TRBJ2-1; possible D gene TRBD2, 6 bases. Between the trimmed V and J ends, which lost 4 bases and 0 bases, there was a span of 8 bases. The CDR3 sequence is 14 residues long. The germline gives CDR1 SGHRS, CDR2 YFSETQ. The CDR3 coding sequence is TGCGCCAGCAGCGGAGGGGACTCCTACAATGAGCAGTTCTTC. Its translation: CASSGGDSYNEQFF. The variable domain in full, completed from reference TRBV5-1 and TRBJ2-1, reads KAGVTQTPRYLIKTRGQQVTLSCSPISGHRSVSWYQQTPGQGLQFLFEYFSETQRNKGNFPGRFSGRQFSNSRSEMNVSTLELGDSALYLCASSGGDSYNEQFFGPGTRLTVL.

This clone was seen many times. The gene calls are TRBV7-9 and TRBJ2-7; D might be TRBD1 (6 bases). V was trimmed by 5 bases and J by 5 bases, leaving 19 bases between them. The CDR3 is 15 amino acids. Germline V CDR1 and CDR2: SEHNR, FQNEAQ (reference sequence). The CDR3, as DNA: TGTGCCAGCAGCCCCGGGACACTCCTTCTCGACGAGCAGTACTTC. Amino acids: CASSPGTLLLDEQYF.

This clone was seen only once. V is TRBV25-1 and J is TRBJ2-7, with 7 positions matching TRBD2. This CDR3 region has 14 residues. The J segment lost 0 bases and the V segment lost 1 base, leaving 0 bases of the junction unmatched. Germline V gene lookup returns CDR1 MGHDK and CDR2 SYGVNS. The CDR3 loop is CASSESGGSYEQYF. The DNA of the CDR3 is TGTGCCAGCAGTGAATCGGGGGGCTCCTACGAGCAGTACTTC.

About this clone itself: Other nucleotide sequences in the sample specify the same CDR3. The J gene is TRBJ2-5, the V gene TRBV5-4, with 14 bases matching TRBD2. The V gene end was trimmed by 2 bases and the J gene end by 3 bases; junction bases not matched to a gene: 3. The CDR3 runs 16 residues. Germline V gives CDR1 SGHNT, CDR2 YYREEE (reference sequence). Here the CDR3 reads CASSFGLAGGEETQYF. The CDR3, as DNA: TGTGCCAGCAGCTTTGGACTAGCGGGGGGAGAAGAGACCCAGTACTTC.

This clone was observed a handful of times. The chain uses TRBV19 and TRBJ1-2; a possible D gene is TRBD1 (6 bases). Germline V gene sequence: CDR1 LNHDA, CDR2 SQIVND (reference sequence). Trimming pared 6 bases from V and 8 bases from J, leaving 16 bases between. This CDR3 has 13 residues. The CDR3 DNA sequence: TGTGCCAGTAGGATCGGGGGGCTGAAAGGCTACACCTTC. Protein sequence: CASRIGGLKGYTF.

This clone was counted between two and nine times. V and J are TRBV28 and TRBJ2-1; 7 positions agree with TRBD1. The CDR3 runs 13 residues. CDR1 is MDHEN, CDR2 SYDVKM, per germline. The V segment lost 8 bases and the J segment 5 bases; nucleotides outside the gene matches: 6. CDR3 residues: CASLGTVHNEQFF. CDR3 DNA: TGTGCCAGCCTAGGGACAGTTCACAATGAGCAGTTCTTC.

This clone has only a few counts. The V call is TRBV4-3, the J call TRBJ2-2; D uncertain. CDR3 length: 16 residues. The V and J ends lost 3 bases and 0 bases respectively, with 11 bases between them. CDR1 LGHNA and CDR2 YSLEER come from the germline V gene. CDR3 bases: TGCGCCAGCAGCCAGAGGTTCTTTGCGAACACCGGGGAGCTGTTTTTT. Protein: CASSQRFFANTGELFF.

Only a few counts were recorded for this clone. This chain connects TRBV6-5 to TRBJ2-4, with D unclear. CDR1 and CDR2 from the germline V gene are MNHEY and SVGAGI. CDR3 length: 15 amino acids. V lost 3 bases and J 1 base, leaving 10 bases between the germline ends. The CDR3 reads CASSYGPGAKNIQYF. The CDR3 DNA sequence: TGTGCCAGCAGTTATGGGCCTGGGGCCAAAAACATTCAGTACTTC.

This CDR3 is CASSLDGEGGLAQETQYF. CDR3 in DNA: TGTGCCAGCAGCTTAGATGGGGAAGGGGGACTAGCCCAAGAGACCCAGTACTTC. The V call is TRBV7-9, the J call TRBJ2-5; TRBD2 matches at 9 bases. CDR1 is SEHNR and CDR2 is FQNEAQ in the germline V gene (reference sequence). The CDR3 loop spans 18 amino acids. Germline trimming cut 1 base from V and 1 base from J; bases unmatched to any gene: 10.

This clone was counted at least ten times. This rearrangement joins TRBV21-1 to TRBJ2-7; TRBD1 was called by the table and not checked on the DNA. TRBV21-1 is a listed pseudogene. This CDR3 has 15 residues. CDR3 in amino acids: CASSSRDRGIGEQYF. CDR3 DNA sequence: TGTGCCAGCAGCAGCCGGGACAGGGGTATAGGGGAGCAGTACTTC.